Included here is one T cell receptor (beta chain) sequence, with context. Which antigen it targets is not known. One base away there is no much larger clone; base qualities are not given. Using the deep immunoSEQ assay, multiplex PCR amplified TCR CDR3 regions from genomic DNA. Extracted genomic DNA from each cell subset was distributed evenly across all wells of several immunoSEQ 96-well plates, and each plate was treated as a replicate. For sorted subsets, roughly 200 ng of genomic DNA, equivalent to 25,000 to 35,000 T cell genomes, went into each replicate PCR. Purified libraries were quantified with a Qubit 3.0 fluorometer, sized on a Bioanalyzer 2100, and re-quantified with the KAPA Library Quantification kit. Each immunoSEQ 96-well plate was sequenced on its own single-read 150-cycle Illumina NextSeq 550 flow cell. Under the source paper's analysis protocol: Because the immunoSEQ output held only junctional sequences and lacked quality scores, the filtering could not match the filtering applied to full-length reads. Sequences were annotated with PyIR, a Python wrapper for IgBLAST v1.9, using IMGT germline references to assign V/J genes and CDR3. Reads were removed for weak V/J assignments (E-value above 1e-6), missing CDR3, stop codons, out-of-frame junctions, or ambiguous translated residues. A V3J clonotype was defined by an identical inferred V gene, J gene, and CDR3 amino acid sequence. To compute the percentage overlap between repertoires, the number of shared unique clonotypes was divided by the size of the smaller repertoire. Richness of each repertoire was evaluated using RTK rarefaction, the Chao1 estimator, and Recon v2.1 estimates of unobserved clonotypes. OLGA was used to compute generation probabilities for all TCRbeta clonotypes that the gDNA method yielded from a handful of donors. The clones in this table, taken by TCRdb from immuneACCESS, are in-frame only. Not every clone is retained; where verified, under half of the shortfall comes from an unresolved V gene, and the cause of the rest is unknown. The DNA was the basis for D and trimming; V, J and clone size are from that table. Counted in this sample were some 2,100,000 clones; 90% to 96% of them appeared once. Of the sample, around 0.13% is held by the ten largest clones.

Healthy HIV-negative adults with no recently reported acute infections or vaccinations were included as donors. All donors were Caucasian adults living in Nashville, Tennessee, USA. CD4+ T cells were enriched by magnetic negative selection, after which naive cells were positively selected on CD45RA and the negative fraction was taken as the memory subset. Blood was obtained by leukapheresis, after which PBMCs were separated by Ficoll-Histopaque density gradient centrifugation and cryopreserved in liquid nitrogen vapor phase. Analytical flow cytometry was used to check the purity and quantity of each magnetically sorted T cell population. Genomic DNA was isolated from every sorted fraction and measured by UV absorbance on a Nanodrop 2000c. The CDR3, from cysteine to phenylalanine, totals 14 residues. Left in the record is the CDR3 DNA by itself, 42 bases read in frame from the first base. CDR1 and CDR2 were assigned from the germline V gene as SGHRS and YFSETQ. The V and J ends are trimmed by 4 bases and 6 bases, leaving 13 bases between them.

These data come from a study of shared clonotypes between healthy human individuals (dated by TCRdb to about 2020). Looking at the study overall: The cohort comprised a couple of women and a few men aged 18 to 49 years. For each donor, three plates each were used for CD4 naive and CD4 memory, two plates were used for CD8 naive, and one plate was used for CD8 memory. The study deeply sequenced blood TCR repertoires of several healthy adults to estimate repertoire size and the extent of clonotype sharing between individuals. Different laboratories and diverse techniques were used to prepare libraries and sequence TCR repertoires, to increase sequencing depth and limit assay-specific biases. Each donor's leukapheresis produced roughly between roughly 0.94 and 9.5 billion PBMCs. On the study overall, not on this receptor specifically: Based on pairwise subsampling, the degree of clonotype sharing among donors was expected to be affected by sequencing depth. Rarefaction of sorted-subset datasets indicated incomplete sequencing despite the large sequencing depth. Sampling was limited to blood, and TCR repertoires in tissue likely differ from TCR repertoires in blood. Estimated clonotype richness was generally larger for naive than for memory subsets. Sharing across a handful of donors was observed for about 5% of naive CD4, 3.5% of naive CD8, roughly 2.3% of memory CD4, and about 0.4% of memory CD8 clonotypes. Compared with non-shared clonotypes, the clonotypes found in all four sorted-subset donors had higher generation probabilities. The genetic and exposure-history diversity represented was limited by the small number of donors.

The chain is encoded by TRBV5-1 joined to TRBJ1-4; the D segment cannot be called with confidence. Sequenced input: naive CD4+ T cells sorted from blood. Taken with the paper, the label for cell subset or site translates to: CD45RA+ positively selected. The TCR originated in a man between 18 and 35 years old in good health. The DNA sequence is TGCGCCAGCAGCCCCTGGAAGATGGATGAAAAACTGTTTTTT. Its protein is CASSPWKMDEKLFF.